This entry lists 13 T cell receptor beta chains sequenced from one sample in a study of blood T cell repertoires in COVID-19. Data came from immunoSEQ multiplex PCR; TCRdb stores just in-frame clones and leaves some out. Of about 28,000 clones listed, over 75% were seen once; the top ten hold less than 8%. The sequenced sample consisted of peripheral blood. Source of these receptors: a man in his 60s with COVID-19, enrolled during active disease.

The V call is TRBV6-5, the J call TRBJ1-2, with 7 positions matching TRBD1. The trim removed 6 bases at V and 2 bases at J, leaving 9 bases unmatched. This CDR3 contains 15 residues. Germline CDR1 and CDR2: MNHEY and SVGAGI. The DNA of the CDR3 is TGTGCCAGCAGGACTCGGGACAGCTTGAACTATGGCTACACCTTC. It specifies CASRTRDSLNYGYTF.

The V call is TRBV19, the J call TRBJ2-2, with 10 bases that match TRBD2. The germline V gene has CDR1 LNHDA and CDR2 SQIVND (reference sequence). The CDR3 is 19 amino acids. V gave up 3 bases and J gave up 1 base; unmatched junction bases: 11. The CDR3 nucleotides are TGTGCCAGTAGTATCCGGCCATCACTAGCGGGGAAGAACACCGGGGAGCTGTTTTTT. Translation: CASSIRPSLAGKNTGELFF.

This clone was recorded a few times. Other DNA sequences in the sample encode the same CDR3. The chain uses TRBV15 and TRBJ1-5; TRBD1 matches 7 bases. The V and J ends lost 0 bases and 4 bases, in that order; junction bases with no gene match: 3. Germline V gives CDR1 LNHNV, CDR2 YYDKDF (reference sequence). The CDR3 is 15 residues long. CDR3: CATSRDPGGNQPQHF. CDR3 in DNA: TGTGCCACCAGCAGAGACCCAGGGGGTAATCAGCCCCAGCATTTT.

The CDR3 bases are TGTGCCAGCAGTTCCATAGAGACCCAGTACTTC. This translates into CASSSIETQYF. The rearrangement links TRBV12-3 or TRBV12-4 to TRBJ2-5; D not resolved. Trimming left V 4 bases short and J 4 bases short, with 4 bases between. The CDR3 has 11 residues.

The chain has TRBV28 and TRBJ1-5; D not certain. Trimming removed 6 bases from V and 2 bases from J, with 20 bases in between. CDR1 and CDR2 (germline): MDHEN, SYDVKM. This CDR3 has 17 residues. The CDR3 region is CASSSPRVERGNQPQHF. For the CDR3, the DNA is TGTGCCAGCAGCAGCCCCCGCGTGGAGAGGGGCAATCAGCCCCAGCATTTT.

The chain's CDR3 is CASSQDGINEKLFF. For the CDR3, the DNA is TGTGCCAGCAGCCAAGACGGGATAAATGAAAAACTGTTTTTT. The genes are TRBV4-2 and TRBJ1-4, with D unresolved. The germline gives CDR1 LGHNA, CDR2 YNFKEQ. V was trimmed by 0 bases and J by 5 bases, leaving 7 bases between them. This CDR3 spans 14 amino acids.

The V gene is TRBV5-1, the J gene TRBJ2-1; TRBD1 matches at 10 bases. Germline V gene sequence: CDR1 SGHRS, CDR2 YFSETQ. V gave up 4 bases and J gave up 4 bases; unmatched junction bases: 8. The CDR3 runs to 16 residues. The CDR3 region is CASSDFRDRGYNEQFF. Here the CDR3 DNA reads TGCGCCAGCAGCGACTTCCGGGACAGGGGTTACAATGAGCAGTTCTTC. Using reference TRBV5-1 and TRBJ2-1 for the parts outside the CDR3, the full variable domain is KAGVTQTPRYLIKTRGQQVTLSCSPISGHRSVSWYQQTPGQGLQFLFEYFSETQRNKGNFPGRFSGRQFSNSRSEMNVSTLELGDSALYLCASSDFRDRGYNEQFFGPGTRLTVL.

The chain links TRBV30 to TRBJ2-7; possibly TRBD1 for D (6 bases). This CDR3 region has 14 residues. V lost 4 bases to trimming and J lost 3 bases, with 16 bases between them. Germline-derived CDR1 and CDR2 are GTSNPN and SVGIG (reference sequence). CDR3 sequence: CAWTTGKSVYEQYF. The CDR3 DNA is TGTGCCTGGACGACAGGAAAATCGGTCTACGAGCAGTACTTC.

This clone was recorded only once. The chain employs TRBV12-5 and TRBJ1-4; TRBD1 is a possible D gene (6 bases). Deletions cut 5 bases from V and 0 bases from J, with 10 bases between. The CDR3 sequence is 15 residues long. CDR1 is LGHNT and CDR2 is FRNRAP in the germline V gene. CDR3 nucleotide sequence: TGTGCTAGTGGTGCAGGGGTTGCAACTAATGAAAAACTGTTTTTT. Translation gives CASGAGVATNEKLFF. Filled out from reference TRBV12-5 and TRBJ1-4, the complete variable domain reads DARVTQTPRHKVTEMGQEVTMRCQPILGHNTVFWYRQTMMQGLELLAYFRNRAPLDDSGMPKDRFSAEMPDATLATLKIQPSEPRDSAVYFCASGAGVATNEKLFFGSGTQLSVL.

The chain links TRBV27 to TRBJ2-7, with 7 bases identical to TRBD1. The length of the CDR3 is 13 residues. V dropped 6 bases and J dropped 6; count of bases not matched to a gene: 8. The germline V gene has CDR1 MNHEY and CDR2 SMNVEV (reference sequence). Written as DNA, the CDR3 is TGTGCCAGCAGATCTACAGGGGCGGGCGAGCAGTACTTC. Its protein product is CASRSTGAGEQYF.

This clone was recorded once. The V call is TRBV11-2, the J call TRBJ1-2; D is undetermined. The CDR3 has 13 residues. Trimming took off 5 bases at V and 3 bases at J, with 10 bases between the two ends. Germline CDR1 and CDR2: SGHAT and FQNNGV. CDR3 region: CASSPGNHYGYTF. The CDR3 nucleotides are TGTGCCAGCAGCCCGGGGAACCACTATGGCTACACCTTC.

The J gene is TRBJ1-2, the V gene TRBV10-3; TRBD1 aligns across 7 bases. Germline assignment: CDR1 ENHRY and CDR2 SYGVKD. The length of the CDR3 is 14 residues. V lost 6 bases to trimming and J lost 3 bases; unmatched junction nucleotides: 7. The CDR3 DNA is TGTGCCATCAGGAACGCCACAGGGGACTATGGCTACACCTTC. Its translation is CAIRNATGDYGYTF.

This chain's CDR3 is CASSQSRGVDTQYF. CDR3 in DNA: TGTGCCAGCAGCCAATCCAGGGGAGTAGATACGCAGTATTTT. The rearrangement links TRBV4-2 to TRBJ2-3, with a tentative D call TRBD1 (6 bases). Trimming took 2 bases from V and 5 from J, leaving 11 bases between them. The CDR3 loop spans 14 amino acids. The germline gives CDR1 LGHNA, CDR2 YNFKEQ.